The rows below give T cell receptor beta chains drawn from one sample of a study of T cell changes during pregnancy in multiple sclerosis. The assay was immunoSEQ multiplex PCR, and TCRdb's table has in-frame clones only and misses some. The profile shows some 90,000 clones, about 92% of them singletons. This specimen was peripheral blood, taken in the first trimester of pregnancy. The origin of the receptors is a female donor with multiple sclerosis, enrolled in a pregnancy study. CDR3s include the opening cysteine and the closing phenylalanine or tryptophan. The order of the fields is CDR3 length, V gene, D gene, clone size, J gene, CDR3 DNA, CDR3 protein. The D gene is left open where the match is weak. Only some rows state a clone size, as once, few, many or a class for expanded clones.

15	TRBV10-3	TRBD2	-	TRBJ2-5	TGTGCCATCAGGGATAGCGGGGGAGCTTCAGAGACCCAGTACTTC	CAIRDSGGASETQYF
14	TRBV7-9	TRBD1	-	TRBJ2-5	TGTGCCAGCGGGTACAGGGGGAAGGAGGAGACCCAGTACTTC	CASGYRGKEETQYF
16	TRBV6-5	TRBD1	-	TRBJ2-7	TGTGCCAGCAGTTACATTCCGGGACAGGGGTTGTACGAGCAGTACTTC	CASSYIPGQGLYEQYF
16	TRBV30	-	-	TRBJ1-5	TGTGCCTGGAGTGTACATCGGGGGGCAGGTGCTCAGCCCCAGCATTTT	CAWSVHRGAGAQPQHF
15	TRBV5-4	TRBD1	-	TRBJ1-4	TGTGCCAGCAGCTTGGCCGGACAGGGGAATGAAAAACTGTTTTTT	CASSLAGQGNEKLFF
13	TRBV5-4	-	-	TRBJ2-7	TGTGCCAGCAGCTTGGCAGGTATCCACGAGCAGTACTTC	CASSLAGIHEQYF
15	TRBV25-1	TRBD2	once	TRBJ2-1	TGTGCCAGCGCCGAAGCGGGACCGTTCCGAAGGATCCAGTTCTTC	CASAEAGPFRRIQFF
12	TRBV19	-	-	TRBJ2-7	TGTGCCAGTAGTCCCTTTGGGGGGGAGCAGTACTTC	CASSPFGGEQYF
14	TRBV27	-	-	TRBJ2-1	TGTGCCAGCAGTTTCCCAGGATCGCTCAATGAGCAGTTCTTC	CASSFPGSLNEQFF
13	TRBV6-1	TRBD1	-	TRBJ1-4	TGTGCCAGCATTGGGCAGGGACAGGGTATTCAGTTTTTT	CASIGQGQGIQFF
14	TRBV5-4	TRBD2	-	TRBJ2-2	TGTGCCAGCAGCTCTAGCGGGAGAATCGAGGAGCTGTTTTTT	CASSSSGRIEELFF
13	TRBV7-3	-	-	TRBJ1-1	TGTGCCAGCAGCTTAGAACAGTCCACTGAAGCTTTCTTT	CASSLEQSTEAFF
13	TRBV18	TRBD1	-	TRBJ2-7	TGTGCCAGCTCACCCGGGACAGGGTACGAGCAGTACTTC	CASSPGTGYEQYF
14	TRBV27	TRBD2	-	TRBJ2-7	TGTGCCAGCAGTTCGGGACTAGCGGGATACGAGCAGTACTTC	CASSSGLAGYEQYF
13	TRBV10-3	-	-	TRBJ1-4	TGTGCCATCAGGACCGAGAGCGGGGAAAAACTGTTTTTT	CAIRTESGEKLFF
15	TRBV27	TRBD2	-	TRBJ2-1	TGTGCCAGCAGTGGCGGACTAGCGGGAGGTACTGAGCAGTTCTTC	CASSGGLAGGTEQFF
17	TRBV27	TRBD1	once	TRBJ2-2	TGTGCCAGCAGAATTTTTACACAGGGGGCTGACACCGGGGAGCTGTTTTTT	CASRIFTQGADTGELFF
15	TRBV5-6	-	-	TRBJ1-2	TGTGCCAGCACCCTGGGGGCAGGCTGGATCTATGGCTACACCTTC	CASTLGAGWIYGYTF
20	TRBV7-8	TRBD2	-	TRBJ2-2	TGTGCCAGCAGCTTAGAAGCAGGAGGGGCTAGCGGGAGTCCCACCGGGGAGCTGTTTTTT	CASSLEAGGASGSPTGELFF
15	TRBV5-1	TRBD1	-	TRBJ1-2	TGCGCCAGCAGCTTACCGGGACAGGGGAGCTATGGCTACACCTTC	CASSLPGQGSYGYTF
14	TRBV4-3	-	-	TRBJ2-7	TGCGCCAGCAGCCAAGTGGCACAGTCCTACGAGCAGTACTTC	CASSQVAQSYEQYF
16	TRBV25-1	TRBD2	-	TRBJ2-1	TGTGCCAGCAGGGCGGCTAGCGGGAGGAACACCAATGAGCAGTTCTTC	CASRAASGRNTNEQFF
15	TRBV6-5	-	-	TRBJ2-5	TGTGCCAGCAGTTTTGGGGGGACTGTACAAGAGACCCAGTACTTC	CASSFGGTVQETQYF
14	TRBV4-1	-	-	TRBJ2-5	TGCGCCAGCAGCCAGGTCGGGGTCCGAGAGACCCAGTACTTC	CASSQVGVRETQYF
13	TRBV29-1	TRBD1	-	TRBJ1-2	TGCAGCGTTCCCGGACAGGGGGCATATGGCTACACCTTC	CSVPGQGAYGYTF
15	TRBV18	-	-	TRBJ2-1	TGTGCCAGCTCACCAGAGACAGGGACTTACAATGAGCAGTTCTTC	CASSPETGTYNEQFF
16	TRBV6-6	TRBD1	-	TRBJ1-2	TGTGCCAGCAGTTTCGAGCCCGGGACAGCTATCTATGGCTACACCTTC	CASSFEPGTAIYGYTF
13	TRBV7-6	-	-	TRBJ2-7	TGTGCCAGCAGCTTAGGGGCCTCCTACGAGCAGTACTTC	CASSLGASYEQYF
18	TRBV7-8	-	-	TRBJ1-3	TGTGCCAGCAGCTTAGCGGTGGCCGGGGGGGTCTCTGGAAACACCATATATTTT	CASSLAVAGGVSGNTIYF
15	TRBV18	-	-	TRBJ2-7	TGTGCCAGCTCACCAAAGGGTCGGAGGATTTACGAGCAGTACTTC	CASSPKGRRIYEQYF
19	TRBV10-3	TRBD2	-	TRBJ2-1	TGTGCCATCAGTCCCGGGAGATCCGGGACTAGCGGCCCCTACAATGAGCAGTTCTTC	CAISPGRSGTSGPYNEQFF
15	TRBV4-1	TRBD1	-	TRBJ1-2	TGCGCCAGCAGCCAAGAGGCAGGGGGCGCCTATGGCTACACCTTC	CASSQEAGGAYGYTF
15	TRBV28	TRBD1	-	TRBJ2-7	TGTGCCAGCAGATCTCCCGGGACAGAAGTCTACGAGCAGTACTTC	CASRSPGTEVYEQYF
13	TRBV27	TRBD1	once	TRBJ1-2	TGTGCCAGCAGTTGGGGGACAGGGGATGGCTACACCTTC	CASSWGTGDGYTF
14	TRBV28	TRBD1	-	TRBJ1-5	TGTGCCAGCAGAACAGGGGGAAGCAATCAGCCCCAGCATTTT	CASRTGGSNQPQHF
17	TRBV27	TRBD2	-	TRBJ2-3	TGTGCCAGCAGTACCCTAGCGGCGGGAGCGAGCACAGATACGCAGTATTTT	CASSTLAAGASTDTQYF
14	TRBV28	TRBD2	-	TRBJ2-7	TGTGCCAGCAGCCTCACTAGCGTAACCTACGAGCAGTACTTC	CASSLTSVTYEQYF
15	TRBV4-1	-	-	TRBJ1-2	TGCGCCAGCAGCTCCCCTAGGGCGAGGGTTGGTGGCTACACCTTC	CASSSPRARVGGYTF
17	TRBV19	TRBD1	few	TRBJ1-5	TGTGCCAGTAGCATCGGGACAGGGCGTTTTAGGATCATAGCCCAGCATTTT	CASSIGTGRFRIIAQHF
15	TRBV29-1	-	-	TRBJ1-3	TGCAGCGTTGGCCAGGGAAGAAGCTCTGGAAACACCATATATTTT	CSVGQGRSSGNTIYF
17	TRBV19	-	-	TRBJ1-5	TGTGCCAGTAGTATAGAGGGGGTATCAGGGGTCAATCAGCCCCAGCATTTT	CASSIEGVSGVNQPQHF
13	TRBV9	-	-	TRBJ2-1	TGTGCCAGCAGCCCCCCGGGAGTCGGTGAGCAGTTCTTC	CASSPPGVGEQFF
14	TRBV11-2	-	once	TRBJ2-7	TGTGCCAGCAGCCCCCCCGGACAGTACTACGAGCAGTACTTC	CASSPPGQYYEQYF
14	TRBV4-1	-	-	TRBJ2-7	TGCGCCAGCAGCCAAGTCTCAGGCAGCTACGAGCAGTACTTC	CASSQVSGSYEQYF
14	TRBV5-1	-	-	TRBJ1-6	TGCGCCAGCAGCTTAGCGGGGGTTAATTCACCCCTCCACTTT	CASSLAGVNSPLHF
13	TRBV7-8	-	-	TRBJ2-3	TGTGCCAGCAGCTTACAGGGGACAGATACGCAGTATTTT	CASSLQGTDTQYF
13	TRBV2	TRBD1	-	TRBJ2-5	TGTGCCAGCAAGGGACAGGGGGCCGAGACCCAGTACTTC	CASKGQGAETQYF
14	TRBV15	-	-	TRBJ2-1	TGTGCCACCAGCAGCCGAGGAGAGGTCAATGAGCAGTTCTTC	CATSSRGEVNEQFF
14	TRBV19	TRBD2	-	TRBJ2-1	TGTGCCAGTAGTATAGAGACTAGCGGGGCTGAGCAGTTCTTC	CASSIETSGAEQFF